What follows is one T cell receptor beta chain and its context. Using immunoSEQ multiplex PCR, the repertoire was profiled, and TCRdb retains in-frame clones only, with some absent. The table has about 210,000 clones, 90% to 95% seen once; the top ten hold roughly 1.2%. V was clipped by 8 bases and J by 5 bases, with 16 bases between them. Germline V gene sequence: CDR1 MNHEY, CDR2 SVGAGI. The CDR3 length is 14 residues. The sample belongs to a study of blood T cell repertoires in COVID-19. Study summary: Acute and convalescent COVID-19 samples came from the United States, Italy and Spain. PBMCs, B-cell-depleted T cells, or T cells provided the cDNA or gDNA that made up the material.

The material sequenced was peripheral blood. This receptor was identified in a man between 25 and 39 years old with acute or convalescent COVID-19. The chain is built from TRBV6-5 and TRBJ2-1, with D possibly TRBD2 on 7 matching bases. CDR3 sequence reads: CASRPGGLNNEQFF. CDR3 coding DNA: TGTGCCAGCCGCCCCGGGGGGCTAAACAATGAGCAGTTCTTC.